The clone carrying this T cell receptor beta chain was observed a few times. The antigen remains unidentified. This sequence may be a read error, since a much larger clone differs from it by one base. The sample contains more than one DNA sequence encoding this CDR3. This sample is drawn from a study of beta chain features in type 1 diabetes. Trimming removed 5 bases at V and 1 base at J, with 2 bases between. Per germline, CDR1 SGHTA and CDR2 FQGNSA. The CDR3 has 11 amino acids. General study points: When Type 1 diabetes patients were examined, their TCRB CDR3s proved moderately but significantly shorter in all four CD4+ subsets. Patients with type 1 diabetes showed fewer VDJ junction insertions and more deletions.

What was sequenced were expressed TCRB transcripts, since all of the isolated RNA had been reverse transcribed. Sequencing used immunoSEQ multiplex PCR; TCRdb keeps in-frame clones, though not all of them. The profile shows 500,000 to 800,000 clones, roughly an eighth of them singletons. The chain is built from TRBV7-2 and TRBJ2-5; D unresolved. Sequencing input: naive CD4+ T cells from blood. The TCR originated in a man younger than 40 with type 1 diabetes. CDR3 in DNA: TGTGCCAGCAGCCCCCAAGAGACCCAGTACTTC. This translates into CASSPQETQYF.